This TCR beta chain emerged from a study of OX40 agonist ivuxolimab in advanced cancers. The data were produced by immunoSEQ multiplex PCR, yet TCRdb's version contains in-frame clones alone and is incomplete. The data hold roughly 70,000 clones, with approximately 83% observed a single time. The sequence derives from an adult with an advanced solid tumor such as melanoma, head and neck, liver or kidney cancer. Here the sequenced sample was CD4+ or CD8+ T cells sorted from blood, taken in a trial of the OX40 agonist ivuxolimab.

The CDR3 loop reads CASSILGAGLAGELFF. CDR3 in DNA: TGTGCCAGTAGTATCCTGGGCGCGGGGCTAGCCGGGGAGCTGTTTTTT. This sequence joins TRBV19 and TRBJ2-2, with D possibly being TRBD2 (6 bases). The CDR3 totals 16 residues. Trimming pared 3 bases from V and 6 bases from J, leaving 17 bases between. CDR1 and CDR2 from the germline V gene are LNHDA and SQIVND (reference sequence). The full variable domain, with the rest looked up from reference TRBV19 and TRBJ2-2, is DGGITQSPKYLFRKEGQNVTLSCEQNLNHDAMYWYRQDPGQGLRLIYYSQIVNDFQKGDIAEGYSVSREKKESFPLTVTSAQKNPTAFYLCASSILGAGLAGELFFGEGSRLTVL.